Each of the 13 T cell receptor beta chains below was sequenced from the same sample in a study of T cells in Graves' hyperthyroidism and ophthalmopathy. The investigators amplified TCR beta CDR3 regions from RNA transcripts. RT-PCR in the first round (using the HTBI primer set) targeted the TCR CDR3. MiXCR was run by TCRdb on the multiplex PCR reads, yielding one entry per CDR3 protein. This sample yields 200,000 to 300,000 distinct CDR3 sequences, of which about 15% are seen a single time; 28% belongs to the top ten. The sequencing sample was made of blood. Receptor source: a woman aged 18-29 years with Graves' ophthalmopathy.

The table lists this clonotype with many counts. The V gene is TRBV6-5, the J gene TRBJ2-7; possible D gene TRBD2, 6 bases. V dropped 2 bases and J dropped 0 bases, with 11 bases sitting between them. Germline lookup yields CDR1 MNHEY and CDR2 SVGAGI. The CDR3 has 15 residues. This chain's CDR3 is CASSYRRGGSYEQYF. CDR3 bases: TGTGCCAGCAGTTACCGGCGGGGTGGCTCCTACGAGCAGTACTTC.

In this sample, this clonotype turned up many times. This chain links TRBV20-1 with TRBJ2-6; a weak D match, TRBD1 (5 bases). This CDR3 spans 17 amino acids. The V end lost 0 bases, the J end lost 4 bases, and 16 bases lay between the germline ends. Germline V gene data show CDR1 as DFQATT and CDR2 as SNEGSKA (reference sequence). CDR3 sequence (DNA): TGCAGTGCTAGAGATCAGCAGGGTTATGCCGGGGCCAACGTCCTGACTTTC. Translating gives CSARDQQGYAGANVLTF.

There are many counts of this clonotype. The gene calls are TRBV2 and TRBJ2-2, with D maybe TRBD1 (6 bases). The CDR3 covers 16 residues. V lost 6 bases and J lost 2, with 16 bases in between. CDR1 is SNHLY and CDR2 is FYNNEI in the germline V gene. The chain's CDR3 is CASSTTGPINTGELFF. The CDR3 DNA reads TGTGCCAGCAGCACGACAGGTCCCATCAACACCGGGGAGCTGTTTTTT.

This clonotype has ten or more counts. This chain uses TRBV27 with TRBJ1-3; TRBD1 agrees at 7 bases. There are 12 residues in the CDR3. CDR1 MNHEY and CDR2 SMNVEV come from the germline V gene (reference sequence). V trimming: 6 bases; J trimming: 5 bases; junction bases outside the gene matches: 1. The CDR3 loop reads CASRDRRNTIYF. CDR3 nucleotides: TGTGCCAGCAGGGACAGGAGAAACACCATATATTTT.

This clonotype was detected ten times or more. The V and J genes are TRBV12-3 or TRBV12-4 and TRBJ2-5, with 11 bases aligning to TRBD2. Trimming took 6 bases from V and 4 from J; bases not matched to a gene: 7. The CDR3 is made up of 15 amino acids. CDR3 sequence: CASRPGGLAAETQYF. As DNA, the CDR3 is TGTGCCAGCAGACCGGGGGGACTAGCGGCAGAGACCCAGTACTTC.

This clonotype was recorded at least ten times. This chain links TRBV28 with TRBJ1-5; tentatively, D is TRBD1 (6 bases). This CDR3 is built from 12 residues. Looked up from germline, CDR1 is MDHEN and CDR2 is SYDVKM. The V and J ends lost 10 bases and 4 bases respectively, with 11 bases between them. CDR3 amino acids: CATGRGNQPQHF. The CDR3 nucleotides read TGTGCCACGGGGAGGGGGAATCAGCCCCAGCATTTT.

The chain has TRBV5-6 and TRBJ2-3, with 7 bases that match TRBD2. Trimming at V came to 4 bases and at J to 3 bases, leaving 14 bases not matched to a gene. Germline V gene sequence: CDR1 SGHDT, CDR2 YYEEEE. The CDR3 spans 17 residues. The CDR3 DNA reads TGTGCCAGCAGCGCGGGCCCGGGAGGTAATGAGACAGATACGCAGTATTTT. Translating it yields CASSAGPGGNETDTQYF.

In its sample, this clonotype was seen many times. V and J are TRBV5-8 and TRBJ2-5, with 8 positions matching TRBD1. Trimming cost V 3 bases and J 1 base; bases outside gene matches: 14. The germline V gene encodes CDR1 SGHTS and CDR2 YDEGEE. The CDR3 covers 18 residues. The CDR3 region is CASSSRLRGRASQETQYF. For the CDR3, the DNA is TGTGCCAGCAGCTCACGACTCAGGGGGCGAGCATCCCAAGAGACCCAGTACTTC.

Comment on this clonotype: This may be a read error, as it is one base from a much larger clone. The chain uses TRBV6-5 and TRBJ2-3; the D gene is possibly TRBD1 (6 bases). The V end lost 4 bases, the J end lost 5 bases, and 16 bases lay between the germline ends. Germline CDR1 and CDR2: MNHEY and SVGAGI. This CDR3 region has 15 residues. CDR3 bases: TGTGCCAGCAGTTCGAAGGGGGTCAGAAAAGATACGCAGTATTTT. It encodes CASSSKGVRKDTQYF.

This clonotype was seen repeatedly, ten times or more. The gene calls are TRBV28 and TRBJ2-3; 11 bases line up with TRBD1. The CDR3 has 16 amino acids. Germline CDR1 is MDHEN and CDR2 is SYDVKM. V shed 4 bases, J shed 3 bases, and the junction held 6 bases outside the gene matches. The DNA for the CDR3 is TGTGCCAGCAGTTCTCTCGGGACAGGGGGGACAGATACGCAGTATTTT. It specifies CASSSLGTGGTDTQYF.

This clonotype appeared many times. This chain uses TRBV12-5 with TRBJ2-3, with 7 nucleotides matching TRBD1. CDR3 length: 14 residues. Germline lookup yields CDR1 LGHNT and CDR2 FRNRAP. The V gene end was trimmed by 8 bases and the J gene end by 2 bases; junction bases not matched to a gene: 7. CDR3 region: CASSRTGVTDTQYF. Here the CDR3 DNA reads TGTGCTAGTAGCAGGACAGGAGTCACAGATACGCAGTATTTT.

The chain carries TRBV24-1 and TRBJ1-3; unclear D gene. CDR1 and CDR2 from the germline V gene are KGHDR and SFDVKD. V gave up 0 bases and J gave up 0 bases, with 14 bases separating them. This CDR3 spans 18 amino acids. This chain's CDR3 is CATSDLLAMKYSGNTIYF. The CDR3, as DNA: TGTGCCACCAGTGATTTGCTCGCGATGAAATACTCTGGAAACACCATATATTTT.

J is TRBJ2-5 and V is TRBV7-9; the D is unclear. The CDR3 sequence is 14 residues long. Germline V gene lookup returns CDR1 SEHNR and CDR2 FQNEAQ (reference sequence). The V and J ends lost 5 bases and 2 bases respectively, with 12 bases between them. CDR3 bases: TGTGCCAGCAGCCTCCCGGCCCCGCAAGAGACCCAGTACTTC. Amino acid sequence: CASSLPAPQETQYF.